The 5 T cell receptor beta chains presented below share a single source sample, sequenced in a study of blood T cells in healthy people across ages. Alongside a J-beta primer mix, a sample-barcoded 5' primer served in a second PCR lasting about 7 to 12 cycles. TCRdb passed the 5' RACE reads through MiXCR, listing each CDR3 protein once. The data show roughly 1,500,000 distinct CDR3 sequences, about 35% seen once. The specimen was blood. These receptors were obtained from a woman between 25 and 40 years old in good health.

The genes are TRBV20-1 and TRBJ2-1; TRBD2 agrees at 10 bases. Germline trimming cut 1 base from V and 3 bases from J; bases unmatched to any gene: 6. Germline V gene data show CDR1 as DFQATT and CDR2 as SNEGSKA (reference sequence). CDR3 length: 16 amino acids. This CDR3 reads CSARGASGGIYNEQFF. CDR3 sequence (DNA): TGCAGTGCTAGAGGGGCTAGCGGGGGTATCTACAATGAGCAGTTCTTC.

The chain uses TRBV9 and TRBJ2-3; D is perhaps TRBD2 (6 bases). V lost 1 base and J lost 4, with 13 bases in between. Germline V CDR1 and CDR2: SGDLS, YYNGEE. This CDR3 is built from 15 residues. The CDR3 region has the DNA TGTGCCAGCAGCGTAAAAGCGGGTTTCGCAGATACGCAGTATTTT. Amino acid sequence: CASSVKAGFADTQYF.

V is TRBV5-1 and J is TRBJ1-5; perhaps TRBD1 as D (5 bases). V was trimmed by 4 bases and J by 3 bases, leaving 11 bases between them. The CDR3 extends over 14 amino acids. Germline CDR1 and CDR2: SGHRS and YFSETQ. The CDR3 bases are TGCGCCAGCAGCGAGGGGACGCCCAATCAGCCCCAGCATTTT. It codes for CASSEGTPNQPQHF. The variable domain in full, completed from reference TRBV5-1 and TRBJ1-5, reads KAGVTQTPRYLIKTRGQQVTLSCSPISGHRSVSWYQQTPGQGLQFLFEYFSETQRNKGNFPGRFSGRQFSNSRSEMNVSTLELGDSALYLCASSEGTPNQPQHFGDGTRLSIL.

J is TRBJ2-2 and V is TRBV27; 8 bases fit TRBD2. The CDR3 is 15 amino acids. From germline, CDR1 is MNHEY and CDR2 SMNVEV (reference sequence). V lost 6 bases and J lost 4; bases outside the gene matches: 7. In DNA form, the CDR3 reads TGTGCCAGCAGGGGACTAGGGGTCGGCACCGGGGAGCTGTTTTTT. Its translation is CASRGLGVGTGELFF.

This clonotype was picked up a small number of times. The chain employs TRBV5-1 and TRBJ2-3; no firm D call. The V end lost 4 bases, the J end lost 9 bases, and 12 bases lay between the germline ends. Germline CDR1 reads SGHRS; CDR2 reads YFSETQ. The CDR3 has 12 residues. Here the CDR3 reads CASSAPSKTQYF. The CDR3 nucleotides are TGCGCCAGCAGCGCCCCTTCCAAGACGCAGTATTTT.